This entry describes one T cell receptor beta chain. The data were taken from a study of T cell changes during pregnancy in multiple sclerosis. Per germline, CDR1 MNHNY and CDR2 SVGAGI (reference sequence). The CDR3 contains 16 residues. With 2 bases removed from V and 1 base from J, the gap between germline ends came to 14 bases. Clones were read by immunoSEQ multiplex PCR, and TCRdb kept only the in-frame ones, dropping some. The table has about 75,000 clones, approximately 95% seen once. Sequences were derived from CD4+ T cells from peripheral blood mononuclear cells, sampled after pregnancy. The V call is TRBV6-6, the J call TRBJ2-5; possible D gene TRBD1, 6 bases. The clonotype comes from a female donor with multiple sclerosis, enrolled in a pregnancy study. CDR3 region: CASSYPHRDSQETQYF. The CDR3 DNA is TGTGCCAGCAGTTACCCACACAGGGATTCCCAAGAGACCCAGTACTTC.